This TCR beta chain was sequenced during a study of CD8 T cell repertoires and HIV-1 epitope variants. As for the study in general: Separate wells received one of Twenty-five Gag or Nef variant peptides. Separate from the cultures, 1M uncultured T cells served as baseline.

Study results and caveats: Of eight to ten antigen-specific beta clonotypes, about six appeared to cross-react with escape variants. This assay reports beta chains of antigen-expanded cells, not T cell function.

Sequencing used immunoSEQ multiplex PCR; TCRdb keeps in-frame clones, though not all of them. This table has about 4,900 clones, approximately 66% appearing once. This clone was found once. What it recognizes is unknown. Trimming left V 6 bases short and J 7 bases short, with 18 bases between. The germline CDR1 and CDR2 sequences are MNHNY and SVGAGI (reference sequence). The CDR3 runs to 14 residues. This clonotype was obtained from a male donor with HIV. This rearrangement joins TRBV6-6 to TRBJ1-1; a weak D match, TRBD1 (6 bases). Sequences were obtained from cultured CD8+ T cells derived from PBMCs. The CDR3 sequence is CASRYIQTGVEAFF. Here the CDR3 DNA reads TGTGCCAGCAGATACATTCAGACAGGCGTTGAAGCTTTCTTT.